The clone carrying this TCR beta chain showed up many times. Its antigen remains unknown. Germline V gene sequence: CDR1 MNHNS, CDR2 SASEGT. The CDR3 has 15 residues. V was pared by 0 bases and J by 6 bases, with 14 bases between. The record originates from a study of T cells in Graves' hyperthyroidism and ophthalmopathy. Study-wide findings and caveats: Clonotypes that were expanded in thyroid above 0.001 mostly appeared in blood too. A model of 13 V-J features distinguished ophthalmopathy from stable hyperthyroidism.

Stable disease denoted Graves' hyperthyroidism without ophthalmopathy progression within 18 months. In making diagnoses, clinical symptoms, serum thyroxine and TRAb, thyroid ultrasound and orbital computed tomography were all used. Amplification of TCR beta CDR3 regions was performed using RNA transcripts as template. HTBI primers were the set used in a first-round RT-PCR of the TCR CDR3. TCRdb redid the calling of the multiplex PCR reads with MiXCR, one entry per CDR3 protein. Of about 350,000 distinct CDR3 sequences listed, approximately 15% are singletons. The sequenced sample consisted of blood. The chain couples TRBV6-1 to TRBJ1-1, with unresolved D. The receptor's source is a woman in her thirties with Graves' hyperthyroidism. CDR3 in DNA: TGTGCCAGCAGTGAAGCGGTGTCTTCCCCCTCTGAAGCTTTCTTT. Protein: CASSEAVSSPSEAFF.